The sequence of this T cell receptor (beta chain) was determined in a study of cytomegalovirus exposure and HLA in healthy donors. The study, taken as a whole, reports: There were a few CMV-associated chains whose specificity for CMV antigens was confirmed in vitro. A highly shared variant cluster was judged a likely technical artifact. In most subjects, TCR beta sequences reportedly gave accurate predictions of HLA-A and HLA-B alleles. Among CMV-associated TCR beta chains, most appeared HLA-restricted in a later analysis.

Trimming removed 1 base from V and 7 bases from J, with 13 bases in between. Germline V gives CDR1 SGHDN, CDR2 FVKESK. This CDR3 is 15 amino acids long. It was with 60 Vbeta and 13 Jbeta primers that the PCR ran. Data came from immunoSEQ multiplex PCR; TCRdb stores just in-frame clones and leaves some out. This sample has over 150,000 clones; 70% to 90% occur once, and the top ten carry 4.8%. With respect to this clone: What it binds is not known.

V and J are TRBV14 and TRBJ2-2; D may be TRBD2 (6 bases). The clonotype was recovered from a girl under 18 in good health and CMV-seropositive. Sample: PBMCs. This CDR3 is CASSQVLAGNGELFF. CDR3 DNA sequence: TGTGCCAGCAGCCAAGTACTAGCCGGGAACGGGGAGCTGTTTTTT.